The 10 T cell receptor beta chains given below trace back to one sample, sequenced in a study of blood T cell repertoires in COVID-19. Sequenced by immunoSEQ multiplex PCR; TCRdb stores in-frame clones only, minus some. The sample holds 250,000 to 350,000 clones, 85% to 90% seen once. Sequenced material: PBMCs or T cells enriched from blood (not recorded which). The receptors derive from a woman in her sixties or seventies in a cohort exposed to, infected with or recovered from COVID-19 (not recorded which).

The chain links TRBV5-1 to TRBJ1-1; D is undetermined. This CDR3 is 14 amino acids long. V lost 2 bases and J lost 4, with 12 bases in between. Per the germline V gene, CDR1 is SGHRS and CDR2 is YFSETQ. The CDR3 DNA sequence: TGCGCCAGCAGCTTTTTGACTGGAGGCACTGAAGCTTTCTTT. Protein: CASSFLTGGTEAFF.

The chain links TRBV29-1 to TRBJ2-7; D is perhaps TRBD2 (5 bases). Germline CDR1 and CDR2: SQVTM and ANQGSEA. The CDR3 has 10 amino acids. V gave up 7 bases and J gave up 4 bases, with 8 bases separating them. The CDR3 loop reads CSAWEYEQYF. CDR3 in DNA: TGCAGCGCCTGGGAGTACGAGCAGTACTTC.

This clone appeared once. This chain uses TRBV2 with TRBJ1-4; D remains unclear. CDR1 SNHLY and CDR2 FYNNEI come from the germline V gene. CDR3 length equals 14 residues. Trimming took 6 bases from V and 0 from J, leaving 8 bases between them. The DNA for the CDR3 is TGTGCCAGCAGAGAGACTGCAACTAATGAAAAACTGTTTTTT. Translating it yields CASRETATNEKLFF.

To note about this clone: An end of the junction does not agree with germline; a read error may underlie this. DNA of the CDR3: TGTGCCAGCAGTGATTACTGGAGCTCCCACAATGAGCAGTTCTTC. Protein: CASSDYWSSHNEQFF. V usage is TRBV2 and J usage is TRBJ2-1; no firm D call. The CDR3 contains 15 residues. From germline, CDR1 is SNHLY and CDR2 FYNNEI. The full variable domain, in which reference TRBV2 and TRBJ2-1 provide the parts outside the CDR3, is EPEVTQTPSHQVTQMGQEVILRCVPISNHLYFYWYRQILGQKVEFLVSFYNNEISEKSEIFDDQFSVERPDGSNFTLKIRSTKLEDSAMYFCASSDYWSSHNEQFFGPGTRLTVL.

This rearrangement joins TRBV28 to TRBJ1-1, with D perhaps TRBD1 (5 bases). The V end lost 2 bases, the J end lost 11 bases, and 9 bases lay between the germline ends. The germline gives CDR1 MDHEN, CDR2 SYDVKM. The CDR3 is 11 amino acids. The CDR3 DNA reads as TGTGCCAGCAGTTTAAGGGGATGGGCTTTCTTT. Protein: CASSLRGWAFF.

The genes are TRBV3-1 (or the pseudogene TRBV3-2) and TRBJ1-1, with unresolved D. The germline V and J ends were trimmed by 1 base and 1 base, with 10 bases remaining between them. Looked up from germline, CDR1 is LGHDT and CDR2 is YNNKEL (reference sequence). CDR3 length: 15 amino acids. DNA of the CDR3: TGTGCCAGCAGCCAAGCCGACACCTCGAACACTGAAGCTTTCTTT. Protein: CASSQADTSNTEAFF.

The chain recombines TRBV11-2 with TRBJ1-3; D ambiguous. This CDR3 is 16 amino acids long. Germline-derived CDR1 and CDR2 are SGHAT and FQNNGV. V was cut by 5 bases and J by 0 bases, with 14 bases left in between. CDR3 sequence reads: CASSLTQHFSGNTIYF. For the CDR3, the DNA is TGTGCCAGCAGCCTCACACAGCATTTCTCTGGAAACACCATATATTTT. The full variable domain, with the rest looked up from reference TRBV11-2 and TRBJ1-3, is EAGVAQSPRYKIIEKRQSVAFWCNPISGHATLYWYQQILGQGPKLLIQFQNNGVVDDSQLPKDRFSAERLKGVDSTLKIQPAKLEDSAVYLCASSLTQHFSGNTIYFGEGSWLTVV.

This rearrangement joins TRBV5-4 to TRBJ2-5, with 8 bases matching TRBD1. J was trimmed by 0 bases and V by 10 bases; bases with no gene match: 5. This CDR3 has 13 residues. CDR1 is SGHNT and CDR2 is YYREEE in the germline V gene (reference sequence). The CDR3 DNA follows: TGTGCCGGAGGGGACAGGAACCAAGAGACCCAGTACTTC. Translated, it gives CAGGDRNQETQYF.

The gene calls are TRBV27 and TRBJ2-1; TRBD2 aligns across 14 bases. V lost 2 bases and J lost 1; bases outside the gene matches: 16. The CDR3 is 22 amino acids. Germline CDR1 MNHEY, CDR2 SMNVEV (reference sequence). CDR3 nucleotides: TGTGCCAGCAGTTTACTCGTTCATTCCGGGACTAGCGGGAGTGTATCCTACAATGAGCAGTTCTTC. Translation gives CASSLLVHSGTSGSVSYNEQFF.

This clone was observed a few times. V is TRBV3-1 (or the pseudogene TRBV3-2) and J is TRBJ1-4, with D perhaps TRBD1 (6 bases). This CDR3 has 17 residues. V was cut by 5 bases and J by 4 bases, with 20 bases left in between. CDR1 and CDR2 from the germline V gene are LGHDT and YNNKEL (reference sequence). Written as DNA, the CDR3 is TGTGCCAGCAGCTACAGGAGCGGGGGCAGGAGTAATGAAAAACTGTTTTTT. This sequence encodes CASSYRSGGRSNEKLFF.